Listed here are 31 T cell receptor beta chains from one sample, sequenced in a study of blood T cell repertoires in COVID-19. Data came from immunoSEQ multiplex PCR; TCRdb stores just in-frame clones and leaves some out. The table records 250,000 to 350,000 clones, about nine tenths of them present only once. The specimen sequenced was peripheral blood. These receptors all come from a woman aged 30 to 39 with COVID-19, enrolled during active disease.

The chain is built from TRBV10-3 and TRBJ2-7; 11 nucleotides line up with TRBD2. The germline V gene has CDR1 ENHRY and CDR2 SYGVKD. The CDR3 totals 17 residues. With 0 bases clipped from V and 6 bases from J, the junction kept 10 bases outside the gene matches. The CDR3 nucleotides read TGTGCCATCAGTGAGTCCATCCCACTAGCGGGAGTAGGCGAGCAGTACTTC. Encoded protein: CAISESIPLAGVGEQYF.

This clone was counted between two and nine times. The rearrangement uses TRBV4-1 and TRBJ1-6, with D possibly TRBD1 on 5 matching bases. The germline V gene encodes CDR1 MGHRA and CDR2 YSYEKL. The CDR3 spans 15 residues. V was clipped by 1 base and J by 5 bases, with 9 bases between them. CDR3 sequence (DNA): TGCGCCAGCAGCCAAGGCCAGGGTAATAATTCACCCCTCCACTTT. This encodes CASSQGQGNNSPLHF.

On this clone itself: This same CDR3 is encoded by further DNA sequences in the sample. The CDR3 DNA sequence: TGCGCCAGCAGCCCTGGGACTAGCGGGTACGAGCAGTACTTC. Translating it yields CASSPGTSGYEQYF. The V and J genes are TRBV4-1 and TRBJ2-7; the match to TRBD2 covers 12 bases. V lost 4 bases and J lost 4; bases outside the gene matches: 2. The CDR3 length is 14 residues. From germline, CDR1 is MGHRA and CDR2 YSYEKL.

The chain combines TRBV30 with TRBJ1-1; D may be TRBD1 (5 bases). The CDR3 length is 13 residues. The V end lost 4 bases, the J end lost 0 bases, and 9 bases lay between the germline ends. The germline CDR1 and CDR2 sequences are GTSNPN and SVGIG (reference sequence). The DNA for the CDR3 is TGTGCCTGGACGCAACAGGTGAACACTGAAGCTTTCTTT. It encodes CAWTQQVNTEAFF. Full variable domain (rest looked up from reference TRBV30 and TRBJ1-1): SQTIHQWPATLVQPVGSPLSLECTVEGTSNPNLYWYRQAAGRGLQLLFYSVGIGQISSEVPQNLSASRPQDRQFILSSKKLLLSDSGFYLCAWTQQVNTEAFFGQGTRLTVV.

This chain joins TRBV6-5 and TRBJ2-7; TRBD2 agrees at 10 bases. J lost 1 base, V lost 4 bases, and 7 bases had no gene match. Germline-derived CDR1 and CDR2 are MNHEY and SVGAGI. CDR3 length: 16 amino acids. CDR3 bases: TGTGCCAGCAGTTTCACGACTAGCGGGTCTTCCTACGAGCAGTACTTC. Translating it yields CASSFTTSGSSYEQYF.

The chain couples TRBV14 to TRBJ1-2; 8 bases agree with TRBD1. The germline CDR1 and CDR2 sequences are SGHDN and FVKESK. The CDR3 runs 16 residues. The junction had 5 bases not matched to a gene; V was cut back by 1 base and J by 1 base. Here the CDR3 reads CASSQGQGFNNYGYTF. The CDR3 DNA reads TGTGCCAGCAGCCAAGGACAGGGGTTTAATAACTATGGCTACACCTTC.

The V and J genes are TRBV7-2 and TRBJ2-1, with D possibly matching TRBD2 (6 bases). V lost 3 bases and J 9 bases, leaving 18 bases between the germline ends. The CDR3 runs 15 residues. From germline, CDR1 is SGHTA and CDR2 FQGNSA. CDR3 amino acids: CASSFGGINRGEQFF. Here the CDR3 DNA reads TGTGCCAGCAGCTTCGGCGGGATTAATCGGGGTGAGCAGTTCTTC. The complete variable domain, with remaining parts taken from reference TRBV7-2 and TRBJ2-1, reads GAGVSQSPSNKVTEKGKDVELRCDPISGHTALYWYRQSLGQGLEFLIYFQGNSAPDKSGLPSDRFSAERTGGSVSTLTIQRTQQEDSAVYLCASSFGGINRGEQFFGPGTRLTVL.

This chain uses TRBV3-1 (or the pseudogene TRBV3-2) with TRBJ2-1, with a tentative D call TRBD2 (7 bases). Germline V CDR1 and CDR2: LGHDT, YNNKEL (reference sequence). V lost 2 bases, J lost 10 bases, and 12 bases lay in between. The CDR3 is made up of 13 amino acids. Here the CDR3 DNA reads TGTGCCAGCAGCCAATTAGGGGGGGCGGAGCAGTTCTTC. Protein: CASSQLGGAEQFF.

This chain uses TRBV19 with TRBJ2-7; TRBD1 aligns across 8 bases. Germline CDR1 reads LNHDA; CDR2 reads SQIVND (reference sequence). V dropped 6 bases and J dropped 6; count of bases not matched to a gene: 7. The CDR3 is 13 residues long. CDR3 DNA: TGTGCCAGTAGCTTGACAGGGGTAGGCGAGCAGTACTTC. This encodes CASSLTGVGEQYF.

The chain uses TRBV5-1 and TRBJ1-5; D not resolved. Germline V lookup: CDR1 SGHRS, CDR2 YFSETQ. This CDR3 has 13 residues. V was shortened by 4 bases and J by 6 bases, with 11 bases between the two germline ends. CDR3 nucleotides: TGCGCCAGCAGCCGAGGTGAGGGTCAGCCCCAGCATTTT. Amino acid sequence: CASSRGEGQPQHF.

Many counts were recorded for this clone. The chain employs TRBV7-2 and TRBJ1-5, with 10 bases fitting TRBD1. After removal of 1 base from V and 4 bases from J, the junction contained 4 bases not matched to a gene. This CDR3 is built from 16 residues. Germline-derived CDR1 and CDR2 are SGHTA and FQGNSA. This CDR3 is CASSLGRGQGNQPQHF. The CDR3 DNA sequence: TGTGCCAGCAGCTTAGGGAGGGGACAGGGGAATCAGCCCCAGCATTTT.

This chain links TRBV5-1 with TRBJ1-3; TRBD1 aligns across 9 bases. Trimming at V came to 5 bases and at J to 4 bases, leaving 4 bases not matched to a gene. Germline assignment: CDR1 SGHRS and CDR2 YFSETQ. CDR3 size: 14 residues. The chain's CDR3 is CASSPGTGGNTIYF. The CDR3 DNA sequence: TGCGCCAGCAGTCCCGGGACAGGGGGAAACACCATATATTTT.

The gene calls are TRBV6-5 and TRBJ1-2, with D tentatively TRBD1 (6 bases). The V end lost 7 bases, the J end lost 10 bases, and 19 bases lay between the germline ends. Per the germline V gene, CDR1 is MNHEY and CDR2 is SVGAGI. The CDR3 totals 13 residues. The CDR3 loop is CASTPSTGRYYTF. As DNA, the CDR3 is TGTGCCAGCACCCCTTCCACAGGGAGATACTACACCTTC.

This clone has ten or more counts. The chain recombines TRBV28 with TRBJ1-2; TRBD1 matches at 8 bases. Germline V gene data show CDR1 as MDHEN and CDR2 as SYDVKM. The J segment lost 7 bases and the V segment lost 1 base, leaving 8 bases of the junction unmatched. CDR3 size: 15 residues. CDR3 sequence (DNA): TGTGCCAGCAGTTTATATGGGGCAGGGGGCGGTGGCTACACCTTC. It is translated as CASSLYGAGGGGYTF.

Remarks on this clone: The sample contains more than one DNA sequence encoding this CDR3. The V gene is TRBV19, the J gene TRBJ1-1, with D unclear. The V and J ends lost 1 base and 3 bases respectively, with 6 bases between them. This CDR3 is built from 13 residues. CDR1 is LNHDA and CDR2 is SQIVND in the germline V gene (reference sequence). CDR3 sequence (DNA): TGTGCCAGTAGTATAGGACAACACACTGAAGCTTTCTTT. Protein sequence: CASSIGQHTEAFF.

The rearrangement uses TRBV29-1 and TRBJ2-1, with unresolved D. CDR3 length: 14 amino acids. Germline CDR1 SQVTM, CDR2 ANQGSEA. V dropped 4 bases and J dropped 0 bases, with 10 bases sitting between them. CDR3 coding DNA: TGCAGCGTTGGACTCGCGAGCTCCTACAATGAGCAGTTCTTC. Translating gives CSVGLASSYNEQFF.

The genes are TRBV28 and TRBJ1-6; D unresolved. Deletions cut 3 bases from V and 9 bases from J, with 12 bases between. Germline CDR1 is MDHEN and CDR2 is SYDVKM. This CDR3 contains 14 residues. Here the CDR3 reads CASSLVTPGSPLHF. CDR3 nucleotide sequence: TGTGCCAGCAGTTTGGTGACACCTGGTTCACCCCTCCACTTT.

The chain has TRBV3-1 (or the pseudogene TRBV3-2) and TRBJ2-7, with 8 bases lining up with TRBD1. V shed 1 base and J 3 bases; nucleotides not matched to a gene: 8. This CDR3 comprises 16 residues. Germline loops: CDR1 LGHDT, CDR2 YNNKEL (reference sequence). The DNA of the CDR3 is TGTGCCAGCAGCCAAGTACTTGGACAGGGCCACTACGAGCAGTACTTC. Translated: CASSQVLGQGHYEQYF.

CDR3 DNA sequence: TGTGCCAGCAGCCACGGAAGCCGGGGGAAGAGTTCCTACAATGAGCAGTTCTTC. Its translation is CASSHGSRGKSSYNEQFF. The rearrangement links TRBV5-4 to TRBJ2-1, with a possible D match to TRBD2 (6 bases). The V end was cut by 4 bases, the J end by 1 base, with 21 bases between. There are 18 residues in the CDR3. Germline V gene lookup returns CDR1 SGHNT and CDR2 YYREEE (reference sequence).

This chain joins TRBV29-1 and TRBJ1-2; D not resolved. V was trimmed by 4 bases and J by 4 bases, leaving 10 bases between them. The CDR3 sequence is 12 residues long. Germline V gene sequence: CDR1 SQVTM, CDR2 ANQGSEA. CDR3 DNA sequence: TGCAGCGTTGTCTCGGGAATCTATGGCTACACCTTC. The encoded protein is CSVVSGIYGYTF. The whole variable domain, filled in from reference TRBV29-1 and TRBJ1-2, reads SAVISQKPSRDICQRGTSLTIQCQVDSQVTMMFWYRQQPGQSLTLIATANQGSEATYESGFVIDKFPISRPNLTFSTLTVSNMSPEDSSIYLCSVVSGIYGYTFGSGTRLTVV.

V and J are TRBV23-1 and TRBJ1-5; D is possibly TRBD1 (6 bases). TRBV23-1 is treated as an ORF (open reading frame) with a function not yet certain. This CDR3 region has 17 residues. Between the trimmed V and J ends, which lost 2 bases and 2 bases, there was a span of 16 bases. This chain's CDR3 is CASSQRTHRARNQPQHF. Here the CDR3 DNA reads TGCGCCAGCAGTCAACGGACGCACAGGGCGCGCAATCAGCCCCAGCATTTT.

The chain recombines TRBV6-2 or TRBV6-3 with TRBJ1-2; D remains ambiguous. This CDR3 contains 12 residues. The V gene's germline CDR1 is MNHEY and CDR2 SVGEGT. V was pared by 5 bases and J by 6 bases, with 10 bases between. This CDR3 reads CASSLGLNGYTF. CDR3 DNA: TGTGCCAGCAGTCTCGGACTTAATGGCTACACCTTC.

V gene TRBV5-1 combines with J gene TRBJ2-1, with TRBD2 matching over 11 bases. Germline values: CDR1 SGHRS, CDR2 YFSETQ. After removal of 1 base from V and 4 bases from J, the junction contained 7 bases not matched to a gene. The CDR3 is made up of 17 amino acids. CDR3 protein: CASSLWLAGGTYNEQFF. The CDR3 nucleotides are TGCGCCAGCAGCTTGTGGCTAGCGGGAGGCACATACAATGAGCAGTTCTTC.

The chain couples TRBV28 to TRBJ1-1; D unclear. Trimming removed 5 bases at V and 7 bases at J, with 11 bases between. The CDR3 consists of 12 residues. Germline CDR1 reads MDHEN; CDR2 reads SYDVKM. This CDR3 is CASSPDRVEAFF. CDR3 coding DNA: TGTGCCAGCAGTCCCGATCGGGTTGAAGCTTTCTTT.

CDR3 sequence reads: CATQDRAYGYTF. CDR3 sequence (DNA): TGTGCCACCCAGGACAGGGCCTATGGCTACACCTTC. This chain links TRBV2 with TRBJ1-2; 8 bases are a match to TRBD1. CDR3 length: 12 residues. Germline CDR1 SNHLY, CDR2 FYNNEI. The V gene end was trimmed by 10 bases and the J gene end by 4 bases; junction bases not matched to a gene: 5. Complete variable domain (other parts from reference TRBV2 and TRBJ1-2): EPEVTQTPSHQVTQMGQEVILRCVPISNHLYFYWYRQILGQKVEFLVSFYNNEISEKSEIFDDQFSVERPDGSNFTLKIRSTKLEDSAMYFCATQDRAYGYTFGSGTRLTVV.

The CDR3 spells CSASAVEAFF. The CDR3 region has the DNA TGCAGCGCCTCAGCGGTTGAAGCTTTCTTT. This chain links TRBV29-1 with TRBJ1-1, with D unclear. CDR1 and CDR2 from the germline V gene are SQVTM and ANQGSEA. Trimming removed 7 bases from V and 7 bases from J, with 10 bases in between. This CDR3 is built from 10 residues.

The J gene is TRBJ2-5, the V gene TRBV11-3; 7 nucleotides match TRBD2. The trim removed 4 bases at V and 3 bases at J, leaving 5 bases unmatched. Germline CDR1 SGHNT, CDR2 YENEEA. There are 14 residues in the CDR3. As DNA, the CDR3 is TGTGCCAGCAGCTCGGCCGGGACTAAAGAGACCCAGTACTTC. It encodes CASSSAGTKETQYF.

This sequence joins TRBV4-1 and TRBJ1-5; D is perhaps TRBD1 (6 bases). V was clipped by 0 bases and J by 6 bases, with 6 bases between them. CDR1 is MGHRA and CDR2 is YSYEKL in the germline V gene. CDR3 length: 13 residues. The CDR3 DNA follows: TGCGCCAGCAGCCAAGAACAGGGTCAGCCCCAGCATTTT. Its translation: CASSQEQGQPQHF.

V is TRBV18 and J is TRBJ1-2, with D unclear. The CDR3 totals 14 residues. In germline, CDR1 is KGHSH, CDR2 LQKENI. With 4 bases removed from V and 2 bases from J, the gap between germline ends came to 11 bases. The CDR3 reads CASSLTSVNYGYTF. The CDR3 DNA reads TGTGCCAGCTCACTAACTAGTGTCAACTATGGCTACACCTTC.

The rearrangement uses TRBV20-1 and TRBJ2-3; D remains ambiguous. Germline loops: CDR1 DFQATT, CDR2 SNEGSKA (reference sequence). V lost 3 bases to trimming and J lost 0 bases, with 16 bases between them. The CDR3 consists of 16 residues. DNA for the CDR3: TGCAGTGCTAGTACGAGAACCTTATCTAGCACAGATACGCAGTATTTT. Translating gives CSASTRTLSSTDTQYF.

The chain employs TRBV4-1 and TRBJ2-7, with a possible D match to TRBD2 (5 bases). This CDR3 is built from 16 residues. The V and J ends lost 1 base and 2 bases respectively, with 15 bases between them. Germline CDR1 is MGHRA and CDR2 is YSYEKL. The CDR3 DNA sequence: TGCGCCAGCAGCCAAGTATGGGGAGACAAAGCCTACGAGCAGTACTTC. Translated: CASSQVWGDKAYEQYF.